The T cell receptor beta chain described here comes from a study of tumor and adjacent non-tumor tissue in lung cancer (dated by TCRdb to the late 2010s). About the full investigation: The cohort included around eleven adenocarcinoma, a couple of squamous cell carcinoma and 1 small cell lung cancer patients. For each patient, one tumor sample and one normal lung sample were taken, giving some 33 paired specimens that underwent TCRbeta CDR3 sequencing. Using bulk TCRbeta repertoires from some 15 lung cancer patients, the study set lung tumor tissue side by side with matched distant non-tumor lung tissue. Among the 15 or so patients, ages ranged from roughly 31 to 85 years, some ten were men and 5 were women, and disease was TNM stage I to III. Sequencing produced 130 million or so productive TCRbeta reads in total, an average of about 4.17 million reads per sample.

Bulk unsorted tissue served as the source for RNA extraction, and RNA quality was assessed using a NanoDrop ND-1000 and an Agilent 2100. All donors had newly diagnosed lung cancer, had not received prior chemotherapy, and were admitted for thoracic surgery in China between August and November 2014. The study excluded patients who had received radiotherapy or chemotherapy before or who had another cancer at the same time. Surgical tissue pieces of about 1-2.1 cm3 were preserved in RNAlater solution and were kept at -80 degrees C until use. Preparation of the library involved multiplex PCR. The sequencer listed for this sample is Illumina HiSeq 2500. TCRbeta libraries were constructed through three rounds of nested PCR with primers (Table S4) according to protocols modified from ARM-PCR. Before sequencing, PCR products of 200-500 bp were cut from the gel and purified using the QIAquick gel extraction kit. As for the original processing: Reads were cleaned with Trimmomatic, merged with FLASH into complete CDR3 sequences, and assigned to V(D)J germline segments with MiTCR. VDJtools was used to compute clonal diversity as the inverse Simpson's index. Productive reads were defined as in-frame sequences without a premature stop codon. In TCRdb, the public reads were trimmed at Q25 with fastp and aligned with MiXCR, with productive beta chains retained. Every distinct CDR3 protein forms one entry, paired with its most common genes and DNA. TCRdb's processing, not the authors' own work, is the source of the V and J calls. This sample has about 110,000 distinct CDR3 sequences in its table, and about 75% of those were observed once. The ten most abundant clones make up about 40% of the sample.

About this clonotype: Its antigen remains undetermined. One end of the junction is discordant with germline, which a read error may explain.

CDR1 SGHRS and CDR2 YFSETQ were looked up in the germline V gene. There are 16 amino acids in the CDR3, from cysteine to phenylalanine inclusive. Only the CDR3 region is kept as DNA, spanning 48 bases read in frame from base 1. Broad study findings and their caveats: Peripheral blood was not sequenced, so blood TCRbeta repertoires were not examined in the lung cancer patients of the study. Only about 15 patients were in the cohort, and the authors stated that larger samples and more detailed clinical data are needed. A significantly larger cumulative share of the repertoire was made up by the top 100 clones in normal lung than in tumor tissue. Neither the sequencing platform nor unique molecular identifiers are named or mentioned anywhere in the methods. Younger patients had significantly higher TCR diversity, and higher tumor TCR diversity was associated with shorter overall and disease-free survival. Tumor tissue showed significantly greater TCR diversity (inverse Simpson) than normal lung tissue (approximately 400 vs 170, P = 0.0075, Mann-Whitney U test).

The chain joins TRBV5-1 to TRBJ2-2, with a weak D call of TRBD2 (5 bases match). The TCR sequence derives from an older woman with non-small cell lung cancer. Material for sequencing was lung tumor tissue. The CDR3 region: CASSMADVTRSGKLFF. The nucleotide sequence is given as TGCGCCAGCAGCATGGCGGATGTCACGAGATCCGGGAAGCTGTTTTTT. With the rest looked up from the reference TRBV5-1 and TRBJ2-2 genes rather than sequenced, the full variable domain is KAGVTQTPRYLIKTRGQQVTLSCSPISGHRSVSWYQQTPGQGLQFLFEYFSETQRNKGNFPGRFSGRQFSNSRSEMNVSTLELGDSALYLCASSMADVTRSGKLFFGEGSRLTVL.